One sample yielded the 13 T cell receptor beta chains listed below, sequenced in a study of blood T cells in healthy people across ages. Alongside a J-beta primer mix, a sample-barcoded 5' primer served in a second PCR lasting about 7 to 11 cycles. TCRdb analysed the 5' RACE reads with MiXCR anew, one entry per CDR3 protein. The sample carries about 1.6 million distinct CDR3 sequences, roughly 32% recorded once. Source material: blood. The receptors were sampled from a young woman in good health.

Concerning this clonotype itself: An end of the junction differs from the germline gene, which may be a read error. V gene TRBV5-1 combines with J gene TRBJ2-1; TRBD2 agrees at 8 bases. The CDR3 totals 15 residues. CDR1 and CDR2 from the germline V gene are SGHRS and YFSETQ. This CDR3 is CASSLTGTRPNEHFF. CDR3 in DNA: TGCGCCAGCAGCTTGACAGGGACTAGACCCAATGAGCACTTCTTC.

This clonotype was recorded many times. CDR3 DNA sequence: TGTGCCAGCCGGTCGGTTTTCGAGCAGTACTTC. It codes for CASRSVFEQYF. This rearrangement joins TRBV28 to TRBJ2-7; the D is unclear. The length of the CDR3 is 11 residues. Germline V CDR1 and CDR2: MDHEN, SYDVKM. V was cut by 8 bases and J by 6 bases, with 11 bases left in between.

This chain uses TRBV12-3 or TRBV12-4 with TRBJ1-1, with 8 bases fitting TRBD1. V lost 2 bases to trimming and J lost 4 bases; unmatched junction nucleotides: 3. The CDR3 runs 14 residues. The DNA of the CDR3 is TGTGCCAGCAGTTTATACAGGGGGAGCACTGAAGCTTTCTTT. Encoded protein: CASSLYRGSTEAFF.

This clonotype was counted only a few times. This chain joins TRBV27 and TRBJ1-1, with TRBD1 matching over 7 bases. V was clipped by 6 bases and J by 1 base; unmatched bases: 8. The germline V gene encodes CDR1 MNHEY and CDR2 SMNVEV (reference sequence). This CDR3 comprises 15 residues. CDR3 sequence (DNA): TGTGCCAGCAGGCCTGGACAGGCGAGGAACACTGAAGCTTTCTTT. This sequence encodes CASRPGQARNTEAFF.

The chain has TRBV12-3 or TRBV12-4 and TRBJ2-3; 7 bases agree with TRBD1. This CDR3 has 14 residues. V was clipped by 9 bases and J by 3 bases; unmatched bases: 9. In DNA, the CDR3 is TGTGCCAGTTTGGGGACAGTGAGTACAGATACGCAGTATTTT. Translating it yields CASLGTVSTDTQYF.

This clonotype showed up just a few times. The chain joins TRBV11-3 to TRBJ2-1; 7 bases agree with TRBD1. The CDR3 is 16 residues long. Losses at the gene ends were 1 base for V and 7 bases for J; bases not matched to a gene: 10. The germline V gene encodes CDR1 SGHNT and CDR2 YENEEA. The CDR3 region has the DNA TGTGCCAGCAGCTTAGGAGAAGTAGCGACAGGGAATGAGCAGTTCTTC. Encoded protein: CASSLGEVATGNEQFF. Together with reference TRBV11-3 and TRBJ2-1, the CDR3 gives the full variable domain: EAGVVQSPRYKIIEKKQPVAFWCNPISGHNTLYWYLQNLGQGPELLIRYENEEAVDDSQLPKDRFSAERLKGVDSTLKIQPAELGDSAVYLCASSLGEVATGNEQFFGPGTRLTVL.

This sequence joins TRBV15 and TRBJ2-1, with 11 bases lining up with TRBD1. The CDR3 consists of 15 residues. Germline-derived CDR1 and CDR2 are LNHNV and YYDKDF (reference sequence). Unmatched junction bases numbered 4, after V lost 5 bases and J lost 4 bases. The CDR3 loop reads CATSQGQGGYNEQFF. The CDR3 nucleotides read TGTGCCACCAGCCAGGGACAGGGGGGGTACAATGAGCAGTTCTTC.

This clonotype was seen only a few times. The CDR3 bases are TGCGCCAGCAGCCGACAGGGAAAAGGAGAAGCTTTCTTT. It specifies CASSRQGKGEAFF. This rearrangement joins TRBV4-1 to TRBJ1-1; 7 bases map to TRBD1. V was pared by 4 bases and J by 8 bases, with 7 bases of the junction left unmatched. Germline V CDR1 and CDR2: MGHRA, YSYEKL. The length of the CDR3 is 13 residues.

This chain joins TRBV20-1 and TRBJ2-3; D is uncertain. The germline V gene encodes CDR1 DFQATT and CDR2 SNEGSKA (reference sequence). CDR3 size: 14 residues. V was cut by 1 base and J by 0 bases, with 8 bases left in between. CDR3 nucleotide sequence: TGCAGTGCTAGAGTTAGTGACAGCACAGATACGCAGTATTTT. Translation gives CSARVSDSTDTQYF.

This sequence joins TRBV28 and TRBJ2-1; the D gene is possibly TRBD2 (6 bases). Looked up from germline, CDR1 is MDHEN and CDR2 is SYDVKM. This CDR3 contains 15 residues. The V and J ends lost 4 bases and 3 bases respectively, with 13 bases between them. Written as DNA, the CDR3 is TGTGCCAGCAGTTCAGCGGGTAAACACTACAATGAGCAGTTCTTC. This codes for CASSSAGKHYNEQFF.

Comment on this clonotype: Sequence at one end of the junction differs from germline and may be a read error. This CDR3 is CANSQDYRDEQFF. CDR3 in DNA: TGCGCCAACAGCCAAGATTATAGGGATGAGCAGTTCTTC. The chain links TRBV4-1 to TRBJ2-1; D not resolved. There are 13 residues in the CDR3. CDR1 is MGHRA, CDR2 YSYEKL, per germline.

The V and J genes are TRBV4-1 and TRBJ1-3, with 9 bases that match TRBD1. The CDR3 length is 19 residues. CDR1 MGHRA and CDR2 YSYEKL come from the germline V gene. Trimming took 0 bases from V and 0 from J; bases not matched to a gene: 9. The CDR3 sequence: CASSQEGGQGLNSGNTIYF. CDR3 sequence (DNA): TGCGCCAGCAGCCAAGAAGGGGGACAGGGTTTGAACTCTGGAAACACCATATATTTT.

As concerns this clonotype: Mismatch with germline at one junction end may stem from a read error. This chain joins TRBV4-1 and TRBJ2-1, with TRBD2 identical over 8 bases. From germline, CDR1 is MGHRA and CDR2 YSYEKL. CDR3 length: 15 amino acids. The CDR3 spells CAGSPRGAGDNEQFF. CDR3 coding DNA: TGCGCCGGCAGCCCCCGAGGAGCGGGGGACAATGAGCAGTTCTTC.